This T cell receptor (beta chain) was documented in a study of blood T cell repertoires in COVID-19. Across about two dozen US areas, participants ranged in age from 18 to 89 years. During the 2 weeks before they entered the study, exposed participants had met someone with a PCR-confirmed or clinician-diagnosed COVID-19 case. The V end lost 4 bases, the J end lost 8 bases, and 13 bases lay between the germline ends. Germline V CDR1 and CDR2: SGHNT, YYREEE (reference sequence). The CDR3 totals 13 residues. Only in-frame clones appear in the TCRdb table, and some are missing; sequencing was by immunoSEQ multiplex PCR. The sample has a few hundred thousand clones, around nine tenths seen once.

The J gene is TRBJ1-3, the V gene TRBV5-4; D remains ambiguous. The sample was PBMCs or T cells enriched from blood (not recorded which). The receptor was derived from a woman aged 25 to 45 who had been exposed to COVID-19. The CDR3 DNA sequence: TGTGCCAGCAGCGTCCCGGGTTCCTACACCATATATTTT. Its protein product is CASSVPGSYTIYF.